This record concerns one TCR beta chain sequence. Per the original methods: By means of reference gene primer amplification, nucleated cell counts were estimated. Data came from immunoSEQ multiplex PCR; TCRdb stores just in-frame clones and leaves some out. Clonal size and the V and J genes are those of that table, whereas D and trimming came from the DNA. This sample has approximately 49,000 clones; more than 65% occur once, and the top ten carry 8.5% to 9%. The record originates from a study of blood T cell repertoires in COVID-19. Overall study context: Samples representing acute and convalescent COVID-19 were sourced from the United States, Italy and Spain. T cells, B-cell-depleted T cells, or PBMCs provided the cDNA or gDNA that served as material.

The CDR3 totals 14 residues. The J gene is TRBJ2-1, the V gene TRBV21-1; the table gives TRBD1 as D, unverified against the DNA. TRBV21-1 is a pseudogene locus. The clonotype originates from an older woman with acute or convalescent COVID-19. The source material was peripheral blood. The CDR3 spells CASIDTGYDNEQFF. Here the CDR3 DNA reads TGTGCCAGCATAGACACAGGGTATGACAATGAGCAGTTCTTC.